The rows below give T cell receptor beta chains drawn from one sample of a study of T cells after posttransplantation cyclophosphamide. Assay: immunoSEQ multiplex PCR; the TCRdb copy retains only in-frame clones and omits some. The sample includes tens of thousands of clones, almost 75% of them seen just once. The sample comprised memory CD4+ T cells sorted from PBMCs. These receptors came from an older woman in good health, CMV-negative, and a related stem cell transplant donor. The CDR3 runs from the conserved cysteine through the conserved F or W. The D gene is left open where the match is weak. Only part of the rows carry a size: once, few, many, or a class if the clone is expanded.

v_gene	d_gene	j_gene	abundance	CDR3aa	CDR3nt
TRBV9	TRBD2	TRBJ2-1	.	CASSFTGTSGANEQFF	TGTGCCAGCAGCTTCACCGGGACTAGCGGGGCCAATGAGCAGTTCTTC
TRBV2	.	TRBJ1-2	.	CASSLGTDYGYTF	TGTGCCAGCAGTCTGGGCACGGACTATGGCTACACCTTC
TRBV2	.	TRBJ2-5	.	CASKAGQETQYF	TGTGCCAGCAAGGCGGGGCAAGAGACCCAGTACTTC
TRBV28	TRBD1	TRBJ2-1	once	CASRRKGTGAYNEQFF	TGTGCCAGCAGGAGAAAAGGGACAGGAGCCTACAATGAGCAGTTCTTC
TRBV5-4	TRBD1	TRBJ2-7	.	CASSPEGQRAYEQYF	TGTGCCAGCAGCCCCGAGGGACAGAGAGCCTACGAGCAGTACTTC
TRBV10-3	.	TRBJ1-1	few	CAISETGRVGLEAFF	TGTGCCATCAGTGAAACAGGGAGGGTCGGGCTTGAAGCTTTCTTT
TRBV30	TRBD1	TRBJ1-2	.	CASNRDRPYGYTF	TGTGCCTCAAACCGGGACAGACCCTATGGCTACACCTTC
TRBV4-2	.	TRBJ2-2	.	CASSGYRDLTGELFF	TGTGCCAGCAGCGGGTACAGGGATCTCACCGGGGAGCTGTTTTTT
TRBV7-2	.	TRBJ2-2	.	CASSLESRGELFF	TGTGCCAGCAGCTTAGAATCCAGGGGGGAGCTGTTTTTT
TRBV5-4	TRBD2	TRBJ2-3	.	CASSSVAGMVDTQYF	TGTGCCAGCAGCTCCGTAGCGGGAATGGTAGATACGCAGTATTTT
TRBV5-1	.	TRBJ2-1	few	CASSTRTAAYNEQFF	TGCGCCAGCAGCACTAGGACCGCGGCCTACAATGAGCAGTTCTTC
TRBV10-3	TRBD2	TRBJ2-7	.	CAISERLAGGHEQYF	TGTGCCATCAGTGAGAGGCTAGCGGGGGGGCACGAGCAGTACTTC
TRBV7-2	.	TRBJ2-1	.	CASSPHLGMSGNEQFF	TGTGCCAGCAGCCCGCACCTAGGGATGAGCGGCAATGAGCAGTTCTTC
TRBV5-1	.	TRBJ1-1	few	CASRSGTLNTEAFF	TGCGCCAGCAGATCCGGGACACTGAACACTGAAGCTTTCTTT
TRBV27	.	TRBJ1-3	few	CASSWSGEGGNTIYF	TGTGCCAGCAGTTGGTCAGGGGAGGGAGGAAACACCATATATTTT
TRBV11-2	TRBD1	TRBJ2-7	.	CASSLRRAGGEQYF	TGTGCCAGCAGCTTACGACGGGCAGGGGGCGAGCAGTACTTC
TRBV5-4	.	TRBJ2-5	.	CASSPYQETQYF	TGTGCCAGCAGTCCGTACCAAGAGACCCAGTACTTC
TRBV7-2	.	TRBJ2-5	few	CASSFSWAQETQYF	TGTGCCAGCAGCTTTTCTTGGGCCCAAGAGACCCAGTACTTC
TRBV16	TRBD2	TRBJ2-2	few	CASGAGVTNTGELFF	TGTGCCAGCGGTGCGGGGGTGACGAACACCGGGGAGCTGTTTTTT
TRBV6-5	.	TRBJ1-1	.	CASSYSSTWGHTEAFF	TGTGCCAGCAGTTACTCGTCGACGTGGGGGCACACTGAAGCTTTCTTT
TRBV19	.	TRBJ2-1	.	CASSIPRYEQFF	TGTGCCAGTAGTATACCTCGGTATGAGCAGTTCTTC
TRBV1	.	TRBJ2-6	.	CTSSVGGLCTSRANVLTF	TGCACCAGCAGTGTAGGGGGTTTGTGCACAAGTCGGGCCAACGTCCTGACTTTC
TRBV4-2	TRBD1	TRBJ1-2	.	CASSQEGAGGASGYTF	TGTGCCAGCAGCCAAGAGGGAGCAGGGGGTGCGAGTGGCTACACCTTC
TRBV27	.	TRBJ1-5	.	CASSLLASSNNQPQHF	TGTGCCAGCAGTTTACTGGCCTCGTCCAACAATCAGCCCCAGCATTTT
TRBV9	.	TRBJ2-7	.	CASPEQYF	TGTGCCAGCCCCGAGCAGTACTTC
TRBV10-3	TRBD1	TRBJ2-1	.	CAISEGTVYNEQFF	TGTGCCATCAGTGAGGGGACAGTCTACAATGAGCAGTTCTTC
TRBV11-2	TRBD1	TRBJ2-7	.	CASRQIRQGYEQYF	TGTGCCAGCAGGCAGATAAGACAGGGCTACGAGCAGTACTTC
TRBV5-4	.	TRBJ2-7	.	CASGTGSREQYF	TGTGCCAGCGGAACAGGGTCCCGCGAGCAGTACTTC
TRBV7-2	.	TRBJ1-5	.	CASSAGTPNQPQHF	TGTGCCAGCAGCGCAGGGACACCCAATCAGCCCCAGCATTTT
TRBV5-1	.	TRBJ1-3	few	CASSPSSGNTIYF	TGCGCCAGCAGCCCCAGCTCTGGAAACACCATATATTTT
TRBV11-2	TRBD2	TRBJ2-7	.	CASSLDRLAGTEQYF	TGTGCCAGCAGCTTAGATCGCCTAGCGGGGACCGAGCAGTACTTC
TRBV6-1	.	TRBJ1-5	.	CASSELGQPQHF	TGTGCCAGCAGTGAACTCGGGCAGCCCCAGCATTTT
TRBV7-9	.	TRBJ1-1	once	CASSLGGSPNTEAFF	TGTGCCAGCAGCCTGGGGGGGTCTCCGAACACTGAAGCTTTCTTT
TRBV7-9	TRBD2	TRBJ2-1	.	CASSSGLAEYNEQFF	TGTGCCAGCAGCTCCGGACTAGCGGAGTACAATGAGCAGTTCTTC
TRBV28	TRBD1	TRBJ1-1	once	CATSRDRVNTEAFF	TGTGCCACCTCTAGGGACAGGGTGAACACTGAAGCTTTCTTT
TRBV28	.	TRBJ1-2	.	CASSSGGGLPNYGYTF	TGTGCCAGCAGTTCTGGGGGGGGCTTACCTAACTATGGCTACACCTTC
TRBV9	.	TRBJ2-5	.	CASTLGADQETQYF	TGTGCCAGTACTTTAGGGGCAGATCAAGAGACCCAGTACTTC
TRBV30	TRBD1	TRBJ1-2	few	CAWSRGRDYGYTF	TGTGCCTGGAGCAGGGGGCGCGACTATGGCTACACCTTC
TRBV4-3	TRBD2	TRBJ2-3	.	CASSQDWAGGTDTQYF	TGCGCCAGCAGCCAAGATTGGGCGGGGGGCACAGATACGCAGTATTTT
TRBV19	TRBD1	TRBJ1-1	.	CASSSNRGGTEAFF	TGTGCCAGTAGTTCCAACAGGGGTGGAACTGAAGCTTTCTTT
TRBV10-3	.	TRBJ2-2	.	CAISESAGELFF	TGTGCCATCAGTGAATCCGCCGGGGAGCTGTTTTTT
TRBV18	TRBD2	TRBJ2-1	.	CASSPQRGKSYNEQFF	TGTGCCAGCTCACCACAGCGGGGGAAATCCTACAATGAGCAGTTCTTC
TRBV5-4	TRBD1	TRBJ1-2	.	CASSRTGGNYGYTF	TGTGCCAGCAGCCGGACAGGGGGCAACTATGGCTACACCTTC
TRBV11-2	.	TRBJ1-6	.	CASRPEENSPLHF	TGTGCCAGCAGGCCCGAGGAAAATTCACCCCTCCACTTT
TRBV7-3	.	TRBJ1-1	.	CASSLGGVTEAFF	TGTGCCAGCAGCTTAGGAGGGGTCACTGAAGCTTTCTTT
TRBV5-4	.	TRBJ2-3	few	CASSSGENTQYF	TGTGCCAGCAGCTCCGGAGAAAATACGCAGTATTTT
TRBV7-2	TRBD1	TRBJ1-1	.	CASSQQGAAEAFF	TGTGCCAGCAGCCAACAGGGGGCCGCTGAAGCTTTCTTT
TRBV7-9	TRBD1	TRBJ2-2	few	CASSSTTGLGGELFF	TGTGCCAGCAGCTCCACGACAGGGCTGGGCGGGGAGCTGTTTTTT
TRBV18	TRBD2	TRBJ2-2	.	CASSKREPWTGELFF	TGTGCCAGCTCGAAGCGGGAGCCGTGGACCGGGGAGCTGTTTTTT